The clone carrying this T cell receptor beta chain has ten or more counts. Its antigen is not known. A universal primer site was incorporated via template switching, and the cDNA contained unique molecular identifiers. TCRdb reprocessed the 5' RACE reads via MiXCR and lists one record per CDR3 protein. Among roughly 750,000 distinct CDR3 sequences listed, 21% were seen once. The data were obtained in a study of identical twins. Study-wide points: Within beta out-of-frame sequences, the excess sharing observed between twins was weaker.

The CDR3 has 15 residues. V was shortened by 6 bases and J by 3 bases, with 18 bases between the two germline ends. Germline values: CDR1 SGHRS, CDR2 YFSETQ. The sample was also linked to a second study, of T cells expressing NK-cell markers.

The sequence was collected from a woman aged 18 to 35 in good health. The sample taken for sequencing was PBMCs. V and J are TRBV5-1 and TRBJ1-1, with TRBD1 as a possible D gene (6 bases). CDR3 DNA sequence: TGCGCCAGCAATTCAAACGGTGGGGGCTACACTGAAGCTTTCTTT. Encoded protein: CASNSNGGGYTEAFF.